This record covers a single T cell receptor beta chain. What it binds is not known. Data came from immunoSEQ multiplex PCR; TCRdb stores just in-frame clones and leaves some out. Among approximately 340,000 clones listed, around 92% were seen once. This sample was included in a study of Ad26.COV2.S vaccination and SARS-CoV-2 variants. Findings of the study overall: Spike-specific TCR breadth was greater after Ad26.COV2.S than placebo. CD8+ and CD4+ T cells specific for spike reportedly responded with substantial breadth after vaccination. Total responses of T cells may have been underestimated by the analyses of TCR breadth and depth. With respect to non-spike TCR breadth, vaccine and placebo recipients were similar.

Germline V gives CDR1 MNHEY, CDR2 SVGAGI. The CDR3 is made up of 15 amino acids. The germline V and J ends were trimmed by 0 bases and 4 bases, with 12 bases remaining between them. The sequence came from a human donor who had recovered from COVID-19. Sequenced here: peripheral blood, sampled after recovery from COVID-19. The chain combines TRBV6-5 with TRBJ1-2; D is unclear. CDR3 sequence: CASSYSKTDGYGYTF. The CDR3 DNA sequence: TGTGCCAGCAGTTACTCGAAGACCGACGGCTATGGCTACACCTTC.